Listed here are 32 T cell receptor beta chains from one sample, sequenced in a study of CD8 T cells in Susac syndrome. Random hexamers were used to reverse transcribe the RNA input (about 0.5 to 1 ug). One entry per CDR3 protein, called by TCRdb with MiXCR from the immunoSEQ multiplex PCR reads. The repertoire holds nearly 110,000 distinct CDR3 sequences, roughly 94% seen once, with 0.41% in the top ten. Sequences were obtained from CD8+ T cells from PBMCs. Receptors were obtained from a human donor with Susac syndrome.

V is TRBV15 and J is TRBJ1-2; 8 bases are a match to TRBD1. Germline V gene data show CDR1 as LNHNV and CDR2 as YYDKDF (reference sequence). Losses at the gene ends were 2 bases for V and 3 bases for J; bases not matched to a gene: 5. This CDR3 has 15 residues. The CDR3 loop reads CATSRPTGEDYGYTF. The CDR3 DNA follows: TGTGCCACCAGCAGACCGACAGGGGAGGACTATGGCTACACCTTC.

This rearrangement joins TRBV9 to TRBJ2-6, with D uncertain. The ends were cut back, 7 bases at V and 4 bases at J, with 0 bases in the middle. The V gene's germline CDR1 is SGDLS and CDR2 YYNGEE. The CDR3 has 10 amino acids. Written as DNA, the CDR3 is TGTGCCAGCGGGGCCAACGTCCTGACTTTC. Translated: CASGANVLTF. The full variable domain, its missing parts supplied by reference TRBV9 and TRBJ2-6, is DSGVTQTPKHLITATGQRVTLRCSPRSGDLSVYWYQQSLDQGLQFLIQYYNGEERAKGNILERFSAQQFPDLHSELNLSSLELGDSALYFCASGANVLTFGAGSRLTVL.

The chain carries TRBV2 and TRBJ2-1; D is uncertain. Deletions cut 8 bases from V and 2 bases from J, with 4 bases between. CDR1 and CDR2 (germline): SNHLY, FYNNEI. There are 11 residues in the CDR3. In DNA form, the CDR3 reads TGTGCCAGCGTCCCCTACAATGAGCAGTTCTTC. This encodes CASVPYNEQFF.

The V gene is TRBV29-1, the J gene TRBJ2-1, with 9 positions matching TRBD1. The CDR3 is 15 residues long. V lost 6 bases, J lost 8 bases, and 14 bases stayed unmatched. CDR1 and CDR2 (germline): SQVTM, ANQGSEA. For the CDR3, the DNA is TGCAGCGTCGCCCTAACAGGGGGCGGACTGGATGAGCAGTTCTTC. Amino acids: CSVALTGGGLDEQFF.

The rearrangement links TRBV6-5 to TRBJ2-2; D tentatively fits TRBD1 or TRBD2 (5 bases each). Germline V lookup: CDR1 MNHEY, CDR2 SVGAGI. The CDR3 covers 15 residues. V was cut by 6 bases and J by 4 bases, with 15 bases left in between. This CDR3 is CASRNQAGSTGELFF. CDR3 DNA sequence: TGTGCCAGCAGAAACCAAGCAGGGAGCACCGGGGAGCTGTTTTTT.

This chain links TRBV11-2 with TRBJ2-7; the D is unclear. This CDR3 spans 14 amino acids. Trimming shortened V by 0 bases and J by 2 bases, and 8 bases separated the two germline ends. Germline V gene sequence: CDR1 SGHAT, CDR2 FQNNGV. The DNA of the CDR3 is TGTGCCAGCAGCTTAGAGGCTCAGACCTACGAGCAGTACTTC. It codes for CASSLEAQTYEQYF.

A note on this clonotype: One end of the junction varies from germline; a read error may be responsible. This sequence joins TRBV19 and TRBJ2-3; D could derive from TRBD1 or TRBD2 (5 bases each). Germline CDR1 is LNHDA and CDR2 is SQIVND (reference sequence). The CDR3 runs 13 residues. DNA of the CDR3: TGTGCCAGTAGTACCGACGGGGCAGATACGCAGTTTTTT. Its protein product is CASSTDGADTQFF. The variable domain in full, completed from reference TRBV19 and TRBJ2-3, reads DGGITQSPKYLFRKEGQNVTLSCEQNLNHDAMYWYRQDPGQGLRLIYYSQIVNDFQKGDIAEGYSVSREKKESFPLTVTSAQKNPTAFYLCASSTDGADTQFFGPGTRLTVL.

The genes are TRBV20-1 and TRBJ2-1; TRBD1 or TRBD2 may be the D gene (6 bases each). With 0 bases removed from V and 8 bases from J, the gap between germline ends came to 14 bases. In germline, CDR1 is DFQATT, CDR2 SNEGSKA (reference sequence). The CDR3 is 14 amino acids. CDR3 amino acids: CSARDGPGGDEQFF. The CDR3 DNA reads TGCAGTGCTAGAGATGGCCCCGGGGGCGATGAGCAGTTCTTC.

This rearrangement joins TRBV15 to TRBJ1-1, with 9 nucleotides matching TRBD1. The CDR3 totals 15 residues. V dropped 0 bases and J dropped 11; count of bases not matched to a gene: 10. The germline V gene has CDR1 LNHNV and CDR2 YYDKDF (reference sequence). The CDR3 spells CATSRDRSGQGKAFF. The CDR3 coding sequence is TGTGCCACCAGCAGAGATAGGTCCGGACAGGGGAAGGCTTTCTTT.

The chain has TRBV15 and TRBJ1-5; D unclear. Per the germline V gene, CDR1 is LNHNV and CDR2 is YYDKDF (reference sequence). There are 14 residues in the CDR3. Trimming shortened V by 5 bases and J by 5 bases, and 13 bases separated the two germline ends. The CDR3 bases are TGTGCCACCAGCTCTAACAGCCCCCATCAGCCCCAGCATTTT. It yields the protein CATSSNSPHQPQHF.

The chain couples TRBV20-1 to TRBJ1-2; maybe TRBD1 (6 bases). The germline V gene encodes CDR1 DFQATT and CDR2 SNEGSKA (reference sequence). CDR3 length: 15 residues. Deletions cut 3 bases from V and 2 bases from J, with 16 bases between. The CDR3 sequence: CSARTGRRGNYGYTF. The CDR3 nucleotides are TGCAGTGCTAGGACAGGACGCCGCGGAAACTATGGCTACACCTTC.

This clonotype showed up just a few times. The CDR3 loop is CASSQDLSQPQHF. In nucleotides, the CDR3 is TGTGCCAGCAGCCAAGATCTCAGTCAGCCCCAGCATTTT. This rearrangement joins TRBV3-1 to TRBJ1-5; D is uncertain. V was trimmed by 0 bases and J by 6 bases, leaving 6 bases between them. CDR1 is LGHDT and CDR2 is YNNKEL in the germline V gene (reference sequence). The CDR3 loop spans 13 amino acids.

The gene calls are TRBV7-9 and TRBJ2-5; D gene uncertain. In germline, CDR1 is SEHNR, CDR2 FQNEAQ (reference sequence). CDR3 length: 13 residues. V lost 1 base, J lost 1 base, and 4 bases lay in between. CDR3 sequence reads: CASSLVRQETQYF. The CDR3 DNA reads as TGTGCCAGCAGCTTAGTACGCCAAGAGACCCAGTACTTC.

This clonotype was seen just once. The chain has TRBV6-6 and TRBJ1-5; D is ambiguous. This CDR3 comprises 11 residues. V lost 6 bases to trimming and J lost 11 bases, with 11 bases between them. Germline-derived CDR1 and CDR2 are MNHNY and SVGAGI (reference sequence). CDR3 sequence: CASRHGGAQHF. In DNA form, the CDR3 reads TGTGCCAGCAGACACGGCGGAGCCCAGCATTTT.

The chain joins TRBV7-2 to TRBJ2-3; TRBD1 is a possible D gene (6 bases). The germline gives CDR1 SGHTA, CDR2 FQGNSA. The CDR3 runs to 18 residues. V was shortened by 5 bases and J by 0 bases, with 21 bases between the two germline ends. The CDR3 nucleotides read TGTGCCAGCAGCGCCCCTCGGACAGCCGTTCAGAGCACAGATACGCAGTATTTT. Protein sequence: CASSAPRTAVQSTDTQYF.

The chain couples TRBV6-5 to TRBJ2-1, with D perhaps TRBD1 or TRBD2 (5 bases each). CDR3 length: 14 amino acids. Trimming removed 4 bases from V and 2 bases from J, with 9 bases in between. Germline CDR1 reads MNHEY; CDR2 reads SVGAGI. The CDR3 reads CASSFWGTYNEQFF. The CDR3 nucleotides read TGTGCCAGCAGTTTTTGGGGGACCTACAATGAGCAGTTCTTC.

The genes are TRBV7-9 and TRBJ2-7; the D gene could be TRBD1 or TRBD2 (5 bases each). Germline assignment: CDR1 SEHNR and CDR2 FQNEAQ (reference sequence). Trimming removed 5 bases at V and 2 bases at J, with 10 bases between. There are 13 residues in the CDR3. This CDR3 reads CASSPSGPYEQYF. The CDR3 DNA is TGTGCCAGCAGCCCGTCGGGGCCCTACGAGCAGTACTTC.

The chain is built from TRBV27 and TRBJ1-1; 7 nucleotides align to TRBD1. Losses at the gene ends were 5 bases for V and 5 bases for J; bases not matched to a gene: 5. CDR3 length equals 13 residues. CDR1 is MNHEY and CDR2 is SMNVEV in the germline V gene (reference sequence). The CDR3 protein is CASSTTGKTEAFF. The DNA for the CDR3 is TGTGCCAGCAGTACGACAGGGAAAACTGAAGCTTTCTTT.

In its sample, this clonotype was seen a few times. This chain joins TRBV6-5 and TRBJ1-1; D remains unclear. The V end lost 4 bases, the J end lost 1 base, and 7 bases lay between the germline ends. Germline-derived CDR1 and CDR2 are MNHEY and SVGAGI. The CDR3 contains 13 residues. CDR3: CASSSGGNTEAFF. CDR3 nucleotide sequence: TGTGCCAGCAGTTCCGGCGGGAACACTGAAGCTTTCTTT.

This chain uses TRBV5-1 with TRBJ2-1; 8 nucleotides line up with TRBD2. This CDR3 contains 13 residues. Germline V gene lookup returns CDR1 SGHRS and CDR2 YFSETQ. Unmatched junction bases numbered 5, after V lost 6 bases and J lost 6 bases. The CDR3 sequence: CASNPSGPNEQFF. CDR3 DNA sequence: TGCGCCAGCAATCCTAGCGGGCCCAATGAGCAGTTCTTC.

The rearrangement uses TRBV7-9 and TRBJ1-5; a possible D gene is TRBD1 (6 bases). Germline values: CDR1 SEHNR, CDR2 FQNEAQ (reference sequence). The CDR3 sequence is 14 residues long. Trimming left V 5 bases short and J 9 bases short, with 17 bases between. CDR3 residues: CASSQTGASAPQHF. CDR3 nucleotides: TGTGCCAGCAGCCAAACGGGGGCCTCGGCGCCCCAGCATTTT.

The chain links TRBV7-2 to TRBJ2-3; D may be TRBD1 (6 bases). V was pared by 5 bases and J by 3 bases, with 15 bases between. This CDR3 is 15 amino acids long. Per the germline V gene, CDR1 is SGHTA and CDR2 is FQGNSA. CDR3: CASSTRGWGTDTQYF. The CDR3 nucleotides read TGTGCCAGCAGCACCAGGGGTTGGGGTACAGATACGCAGTATTTT. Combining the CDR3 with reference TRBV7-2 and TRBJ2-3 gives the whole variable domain GAGVSQSPSNKVTEKGKDVELRCDPISGHTALYWYRQSLGQGLEFLIYFQGNSAPDKSGLPSDRFSAERTGGSVSTLTIQRTQQEDSAVYLCASSTRGWGTDTQYFGPGTRLTVL.

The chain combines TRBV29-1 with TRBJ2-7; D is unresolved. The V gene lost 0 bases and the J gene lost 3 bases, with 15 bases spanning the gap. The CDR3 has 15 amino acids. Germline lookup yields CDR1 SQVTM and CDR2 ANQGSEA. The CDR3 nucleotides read TGCAGCGTTGAAGATCGGTCCTCTCAGGACTACGAGCAGTACTTC. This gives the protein CSVEDRSSQDYEQYF.

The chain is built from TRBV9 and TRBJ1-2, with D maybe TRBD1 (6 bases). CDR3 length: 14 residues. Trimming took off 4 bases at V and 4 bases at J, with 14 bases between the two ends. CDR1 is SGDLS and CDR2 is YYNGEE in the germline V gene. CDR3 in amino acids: CASSLPGTLYGYTF. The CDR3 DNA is TGTGCCAGCAGCCTCCCCGGGACACTCTATGGCTACACCTTC. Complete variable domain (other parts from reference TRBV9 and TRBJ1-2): DSGVTQTPKHLITATGQRVTLRCSPRSGDLSVYWYQQSLDQGLQFLIQYYNGEERAKGNILERFSAQQFPDLHSELNLSSLELGDSALYFCASSLPGTLYGYTFGSGTRLTVV.

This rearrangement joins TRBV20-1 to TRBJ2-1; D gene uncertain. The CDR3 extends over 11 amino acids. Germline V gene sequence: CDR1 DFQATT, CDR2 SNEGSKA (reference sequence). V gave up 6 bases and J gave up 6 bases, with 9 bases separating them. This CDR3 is CSAQWGNEQFF. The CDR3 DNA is TGCAGTGCGCAGTGGGGCAATGAGCAGTTCTTC.

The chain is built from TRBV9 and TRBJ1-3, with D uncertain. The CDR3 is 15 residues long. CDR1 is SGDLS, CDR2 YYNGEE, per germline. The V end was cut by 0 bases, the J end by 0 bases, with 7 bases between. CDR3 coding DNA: TGTGCCAGCAGCGTAGCTACAGACTCTGGAAACACCATATATTTT. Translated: CASSVATDSGNTIYF.

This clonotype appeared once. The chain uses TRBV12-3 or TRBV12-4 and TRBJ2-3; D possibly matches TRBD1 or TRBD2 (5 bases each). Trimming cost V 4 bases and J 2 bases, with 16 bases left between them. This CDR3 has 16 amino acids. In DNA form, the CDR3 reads TGTGCCAGCAGTTCCTCCGGGACGGGACCCACAGATACGCAGTATTTT. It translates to CASSSSGTGPTDTQYF.

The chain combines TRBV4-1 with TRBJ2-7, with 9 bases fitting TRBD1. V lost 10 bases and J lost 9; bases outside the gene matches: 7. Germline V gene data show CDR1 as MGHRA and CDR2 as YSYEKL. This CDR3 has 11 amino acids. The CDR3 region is CAMTGGPWQYF. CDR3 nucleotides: TGCGCCATGACAGGGGGGCCCTGGCAGTACTTC.

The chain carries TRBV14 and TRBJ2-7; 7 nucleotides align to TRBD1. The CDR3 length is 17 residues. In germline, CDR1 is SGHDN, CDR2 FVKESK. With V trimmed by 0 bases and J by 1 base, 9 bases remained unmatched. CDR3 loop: CASSQEGRGGESYEQYF. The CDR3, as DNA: TGTGCCAGCAGCCAAGAGGGAAGAGGGGGCGAATCCTACGAGCAGTACTTC.

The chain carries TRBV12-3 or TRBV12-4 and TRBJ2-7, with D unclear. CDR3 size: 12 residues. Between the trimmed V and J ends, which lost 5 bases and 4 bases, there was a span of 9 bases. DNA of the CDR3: TGTGCCAGCAGTACCTATTCATACGAGCAGTACTTC. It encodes CASSTYSYEQYF.

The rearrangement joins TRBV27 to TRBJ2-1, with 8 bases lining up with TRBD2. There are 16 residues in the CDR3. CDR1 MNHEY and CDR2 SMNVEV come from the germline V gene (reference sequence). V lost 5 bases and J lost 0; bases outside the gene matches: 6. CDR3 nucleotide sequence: TGTGCCAGCAGTCACCCCGGGGGGGGCTCCTACAATGAGCAGTTCTTC. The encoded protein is CASSHPGGGSYNEQFF.

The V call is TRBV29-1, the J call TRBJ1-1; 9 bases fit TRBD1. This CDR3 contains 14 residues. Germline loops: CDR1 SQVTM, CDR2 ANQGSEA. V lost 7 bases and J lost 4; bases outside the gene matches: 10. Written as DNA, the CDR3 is TGCAGCGCCCTGGACAGGGGTTATGGCACTGAAGCTTTCTTT. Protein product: CSALDRGYGTEAFF.